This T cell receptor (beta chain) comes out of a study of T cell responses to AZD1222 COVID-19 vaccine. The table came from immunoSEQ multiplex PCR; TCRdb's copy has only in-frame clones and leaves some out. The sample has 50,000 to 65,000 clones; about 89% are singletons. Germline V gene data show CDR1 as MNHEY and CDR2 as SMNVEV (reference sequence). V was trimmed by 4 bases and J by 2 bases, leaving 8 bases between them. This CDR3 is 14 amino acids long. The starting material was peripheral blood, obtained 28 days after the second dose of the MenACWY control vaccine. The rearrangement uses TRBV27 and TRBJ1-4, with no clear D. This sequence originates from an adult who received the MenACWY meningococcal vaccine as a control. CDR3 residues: CASSSRQTNEKLFF. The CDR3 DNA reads TGTGCCAGCAGTTCCCGCCAGACTAATGAAAAACTGTTTTTT. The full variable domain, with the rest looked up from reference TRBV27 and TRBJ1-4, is EAQVTQNPRYLITVTGKKLTVTCSQNMNHEYMSWYRQDPGLGLRQIYYSMNVEVTDKGDVPEGYKVSRKEKRNFPLILESPSPNQTSLYFCASSSRQTNEKLFFGSGTQLSVL.